This T cell receptor (beta chain) came from a study of T cells in Graves' hyperthyroidism and ophthalmopathy. Broader study findings: Progression to ophthalmopathy was predicted a median of roughly 6.5 months early.

This clonotype was counted at least ten times. Its antigen is undetermined. V was clipped by 10 bases and J by 11 bases; unmatched bases: 15. The CDR3 is 13 residues long. The germline CDR1 and CDR2 sequences are MDHEN and SYDVKM. TCR beta CDR3 regions were amplified from RNA. Primed by the HTBI set, a first-round RT-PCR was run on the TCR CDR3. A single record per CDR3 protein comes from TCRdb applying MiXCR to the multiplex PCR reads. Of some 500,000 distinct CDR3 sequences listed, roughly 24% are singletons. Patients showing uncontrolled infection, other autoimmune disease, pregnancy or lactation were ineligible.

The source of this sequence is a woman between 25 and 40 years old with Graves' ophthalmopathy. Material for sequencing was blood. The chain combines TRBV28 with TRBJ1-1; the match to TRBD1 covers 8 bases. The CDR3 bases are TGTGCCATCACCCGGACAGGGTCCTTTTCGGCTTTCTTT. It encodes CAITRTGSFSAFF.